This is a list of T cell receptor beta chains from one sample in a study of blood T cell repertoires in COVID-19. Measured with immunoSEQ multiplex PCR; TCRdb has only the in-frame clones, and not every one. The data show about 440,000 clones, around 90% seen once. The source material was PBMCs or T cells enriched from blood (not recorded which). These receptors all stem from a woman aged 18 to 35 with acute COVID-19. CDR3s include the opening cysteine and the closing phenylalanine or tryptophan. The D gene is left open where the match is weak. For some rows the clone size is stated as once, few or many, or as a class when expanded; others skip it.

TRBV9	TRBJ2-1	once	TRBD1	CASSVGQGANEQFF	TGTGCCAGCAGCGTAGGTCAGGGGGCAAATGAGCAGTTCTTC
TRBV28	TRBJ2-5	-	-	CASSSPKRLLQETQYF	TGTGCCAGCAGTTCCCCAAAGAGACTGCTCCAAGAGACCCAGTACTTC
TRBV19	TRBJ1-5	-	TRBD1	CASKRQGSNQPQHF	TGTGCCAGTAAGAGACAGGGCAGCAATCAGCCCCAGCATTTT
TRBV6-5	TRBJ1-5	-	TRBD1	CASIRVGDSDQPQHF	TGTGCCAGCATCCGGGTGGGGGACAGCGATCAGCCCCAGCATTTT
TRBV3-1/TRBV3-2	TRBJ1-1	few	TRBD1	CASSSGGSNTEAFF	TGTGCCAGCAGTTCAGGGGGGTCGAACACTGAAGCTTTCTTT
TRBV7-9	TRBJ2-7	-	-	CASSLFLFPETYEQYF	TGTGCCAGCAGCTTATTTTTATTCCCAGAAACCTACGAGCAGTACTTC
TRBV6-5	TRBJ1-1	few	TRBD1	CASRETGVNTEAFF	TGTGCCAGCAGGGAGACAGGGGTGAACACTGAAGCTTTCTTT
TRBV2	TRBJ2-5	-	TRBD2	CASPGGVQETQYF	TGTGCCAGCCCGGGAGGGGTTCAAGAGACCCAGTACTTC
TRBV14	TRBJ1-6	-	TRBD1	CASSPEDRNYNSPLHF	TGTGCCAGCAGCCCCGAGGACAGGAACTATAATTCACCCCTCCACTTT
TRBV9	TRBJ2-5	-	TRBD1	CASSPRTGGAETQYF	TGTGCCAGCAGCCCACGGACAGGGGGCGCGGAGACCCAGTACTTC
TRBV4-1	TRBJ2-5	-	-	CASSPPGQRYQETQYF	TGCGCCAGCAGCCCACCGGGACAAAGGTACCAAGAGACCCAGTACTTC
TRBV27	TRBJ1-1	few	TRBD1	CASSPGQGGTEAFF	TGTGCCAGCAGTCCTGGACAGGGGGGCACTGAAGCTTTCTTT
TRBV9	TRBJ1-2	-	-	CASSSLLGYTF	TGTGCCAGCAGCTCCCTGTTGGGCTACACCTTC
TRBV30	TRBJ2-4	few	-	CAWTQSLAKNIQYF	TGTGCCTGGACACAATCGTTAGCCAAAAACATTCAGTACTTC
TRBV5-5	TRBJ2-1	-	TRBD1	CASTRSGTGGLWEQFF	TGTGCCAGCACCCGCTCCGGGACAGGGGGCCTCTGGGAGCAGTTCTTC
TRBV2	TRBJ1-5	-	-	CASSVWRYSNQPQHF	TGTGCCAGCAGTGTGTGGCGGTATAGCAATCAGCCCCAGCATTTT
TRBV25-1	TRBJ2-7	-	TRBD2	CASGGLAGVYEQYF	TGTGCCAGCGGGGGACTAGCGGGAGTGTACGAGCAGTACTTC
TRBV6-5	TRBJ1-1	-	-	CASSDHVTVNTEAFF	TGTGCCAGCTCAGATCATGTGACAGTGAACACTGAAGCTTTCTTT
TRBV27	TRBJ2-7	-	TRBD2	CASSLGASGSSYEQYF	TGTGCCAGCAGTTTAGGGGCTAGCGGGAGCTCCTACGAGCAGTACTTC
TRBV6-6	TRBJ1-4	-	-	CASSPGTKNEKLFF	TGTGCCAGCAGCCCCGGGACAAAGAATGAAAAACTGTTTTTT
TRBV15	TRBJ1-1	-	-	CATSRGGRWSTEAFF	TGTGCCACCAGCAGAGGGGGCAGGTGGAGCACTGAAGCTTTCTTT
TRBV6-5	TRBJ1-6	-	-	CASGLGQNSPLHF	TGTGCCAGCGGACTCGGACAGAATTCACCCCTCCACTTT
TRBV18	TRBJ2-7	-	-	CASSYREFSYEQYF	TGTGCCAGCTCATACCGGGAGTTTTCCTACGAGCAGTACTTC
TRBV7-9	TRBJ1-2	-	-	CASSQVQANYGYTF	TGTGCCAGCAGCCAGGTCCAAGCTAACTATGGCTACACCTTC
TRBV7-9	TRBJ1-2	-	-	CASTTGSDGYTF	TGTGCCAGCACCACAGGGTCTGACGGCTACACCTTC
TRBV11-2	TRBJ2-7	-	TRBD2	CASSRTSGELYEQYF	TGTGCCAGCTCTAGGACTAGCGGGGAACTCTACGAGCAGTACTTC
TRBV24-1	TRBJ1-5	-	-	CATSDRGSNQPQHF	TGTGCCACCAGTGATAGGGGTAGCAATCAGCCCCAGCATTTT
TRBV28	TRBJ1-2	-	-	CASSLQVNSNYGYTF	TGTGCCAGCAGTTTACAGGTGAATAGTAACTATGGCTACACCTTC
TRBV4-1	TRBJ2-7	-	-	CASSHMAGGPYEQYF	TGCGCCAGCAGCCATATGGCGGGCGGACCCTACGAGCAGTACTTC
TRBV25-1	TRBJ2-2	-	TRBD2	CAQGGANTGELFF	TGTGCCCAGGGAGGGGCGAACACCGGGGAGCTGTTTTTT
TRBV4-1	TRBJ1-5	-	-	CASSRPSGPQHF	TGCGCCAGCAGCCGCCCCTCGGGTCCCCAGCATTTT
TRBV7-2	TRBJ1-2	-	TRBD1	CASSSKIQGAGGYTF	TGTGCCAGCAGCTCAAAGATCCAGGGGGCTGGAGGCTACACCTTC
TRBV6-1	TRBJ1-1	-	-	CASSEEITATEAFF	TGTGCCAGCAGTGAAGAGATAACAGCCACTGAAGCTTTCTTT
TRBV24-1	TRBJ1-5	-	-	CATRNYIHQPQHF	TGTGCCACCAGGAATTACATACATCAGCCCCAGCATTTT
TRBV12-3/TRBV12-4	TRBJ2-1	-	-	CASRFTGSNEQFF	TGTGCCAGCAGGTTCACAGGATCCAATGAGCAGTTCTTC
TRBV7-9	TRBJ2-5	-	TRBD2	CASSLLTGGQETQYF	TGTGCCAGCAGCCTGCTTACGGGAGGCCAAGAGACCCAGTACTTC
TRBV10-3	TRBJ2-7	-	-	CAIMASSYEQYF	TGTGCCATCATGGCCAGCTCCTACGAGCAGTACTTC
TRBV19	TRBJ1-2	many	TRBD1	CASSIPQGVGGYTF	TGTGCCAGTAGTATTCCACAGGGGGTCGGTGGCTACACCTTC
TRBV5-4	TRBJ1-6	-	-	CASSLFSEYNSPLHF	TGTGCCAGCAGCTTGTTCTCTGAGTATAATTCACCCCTCCACTTT
TRBV5-5	TRBJ1-1	-	-	CASSSPGGGNTEAFF	TGTGCCAGCAGCTCCCCTGGGGGGGGGAACACTGAAGCTTTCTTT
TRBV27	TRBJ2-3	-	TRBD1	CASSFQGDRGGWDTQYF	TGTGCCAGCAGTTTTCAGGGAGACAGGGGCGGATGGGATACGCAGTATTTT
TRBV3-1/TRBV3-2	TRBJ2-7	once	-	CASSRQSYEQYF	TGTGCCAGCAGCCGTCAATCCTACGAGCAGTACTTC
TRBV28	TRBJ2-7	-	-	CASSLPQGQAYEQYF	TGTGCCAGCAGTTTACCCCAGGGGCAGGCCTACGAGCAGTACTTC
TRBV10-3	TRBJ1-1	-	-	CAISQANTEAFF	TGTGCCATCTCTCAAGCAAACACTGAAGCTTTCTTT
TRBV6-5	TRBJ2-3	-	-	CASSRGADTQYF	TGTGCCAGCAGCCGGGGAGCAGATACGCAGTATTTT
TRBV28	TRBJ2-1	-	TRBD2	CASSGALGRYNEQFF	TGTGCCAGCAGTGGGGCTCTCGGGAGGTACAATGAGCAGTTCTTC
TRBV7-9	TRBJ1-1	-	-	CASSFAGDTEAFF	TGTGCCAGCAGCTTCGCCGGGGACACTGAAGCTTTCTTT
TRBV5-8	TRBJ1-2	-	TRBD1	CASSRQGDYGYTF	TGTGCCAGCAGCCGTCAGGGGGACTATGGCTACACCTTC
TRBV6-6	TRBJ1-1	-	-	CASSYQRGGNTEAFF	TGTGCCAGCAGTTACCAAAGGGGGGGGAACACTGAAGCTTTCTTT
TRBV9	TRBJ1-4	-	-	CASSPGGEKLFF	TGTGCCAGCAGCCCGGGGGGGGAAAAACTGTTTTTT
TRBV27	TRBJ2-6	once	TRBD1	CASSPRDRVAGANVLTF	TGTGCCAGCAGTCCACGGGACAGGGTAGCTGGGGCCAACGTCCTGACTTTC
TRBV10-3	TRBJ1-5	once	-	CAISEVADSNQPQHF	TGTGCCATCAGTGAGGTGGCTGATAGCAATCAGCCCCAGCATTTT
TRBV6-5	TRBJ2-7	-	TRBD1	CASRATGAEQYF	TGTGCCAGCAGGGCCACAGGGGCCGAGCAGTACTTC